This is a list of T cell receptor beta chains from one sample in a study of blood T cell repertoires in COVID-19. The data were produced by immunoSEQ multiplex PCR, yet TCRdb's version contains in-frame clones alone and is incomplete. The sample has 250,000 to 350,000 clones, 85% to 90% seen once. Sequencing was performed on PBMCs or T cells enriched from blood (not recorded which). The receptors originated from a woman aged 18-29 years with acute COVID-19. Each CDR3 is given with its conserved first and last residue. The D gene is left open where the match is weak. Some rows mark clone size as missing; the rest say once, few, many or name a class of expanded clone.

abundance: NA
d_gene: TRBD1
v_gene: TRBV2
j_gene: TRBJ1-4
CDR3aa: CASSEGDRGWGEKLFF
CDR3nt: TGTGCCAGCAGTGAAGGGGACAGGGGGTGGGGTGAAAAACTGTTTTTT

abundance: NA
d_gene: NA
v_gene: TRBV3-1/TRBV3-2
j_gene: TRBJ1-4
CDR3aa: CASSPSGDGKKLFF
CDR3nt: TGTGCCAGCAGCCCCTCGGGGGACGGCAAAAAACTGTTTTTT

abundance: NA
d_gene: NA
v_gene: TRBV5-6
j_gene: TRBJ2-7
CDR3aa: CASSLLPGSEQYF
CDR3nt: TGTGCCAGCAGCCTGTTGCCAGGGTCCGAGCAGTACTTC

abundance: few
d_gene: NA
v_gene: TRBV7-2
j_gene: TRBJ1-4
CDR3aa: CASSRRTGTTNEKLFF
CDR3nt: TGTGCCAGCAGCCGTCGAACAGGGACGACTAATGAAAAACTGTTTTTT

abundance: NA
d_gene: NA
v_gene: TRBV5-1
j_gene: TRBJ1-2
CDR3aa: CASSLDQAAHYGYTF
CDR3nt: TGCGCCAGCAGCTTGGACCAAGCAGCGCACTATGGCTACACCTTC

abundance: few
d_gene: TRBD1
v_gene: TRBV5-1
j_gene: TRBJ2-1
CDR3aa: CASSAGQGGWYNEQFF
CDR3nt: TGCGCCAGCAGCGCTGGACAGGGGGGATGGTACAATGAGCAGTTCTTC

abundance: NA
d_gene: NA
v_gene: TRBV11-3
j_gene: TRBJ1-2
CDR3aa: CASSAEGQSYGYTF
CDR3nt: TGTGCCAGCAGCGCAGAAGGACAGTCTTATGGCTACACCTTC

abundance: once
d_gene: NA
v_gene: TRBV19
j_gene: TRBJ1-3
CDR3aa: CASTEASAGNTIYF
CDR3nt: TGTGCCAGTACCGAGGCCTCTGCGGGAAACACCATATATTTT

abundance: NA
d_gene: TRBD2
v_gene: TRBV30
j_gene: TRBJ2-1
CDR3aa: CAWSDGGGSGYSYNEQFF
CDR3nt: TGTGCCTGGAGTGATGGGGGAGGGAGCGGGTATTCCTACAATGAGCAGTTCTTC

abundance: NA
d_gene: TRBD2
v_gene: TRBV7-6
j_gene: TRBJ2-7
CDR3aa: CASSSSGTYEQYF
CDR3nt: TGTGCCAGCAGTTCTAGCGGGACCTACGAGCAGTACTTC

abundance: NA
d_gene: TRBD1
v_gene: TRBV5-1
j_gene: TRBJ1-4
CDR3aa: CASSIGQGKRWSEKLFF
CDR3nt: TGCGCCAGCAGCATTGGACAGGGTAAAAGGTGGAGTGAAAAACTGTTTTTT

abundance: NA
d_gene: TRBD1
v_gene: TRBV4-2
j_gene: TRBJ2-3
CDR3aa: CASSQDPTGGGVGDTQYF
CDR3nt: TGTGCCAGCAGCCAAGATCCGACAGGGGGCGGAGTAGGAGATACGCAGTATTTT

abundance: few
d_gene: NA
v_gene: TRBV7-3
j_gene: TRBJ2-5
CDR3aa: CASSTDRGETQYF
CDR3nt: TGTGCCAGCAGCACCGATAGAGGGGAGACCCAGTACTTC

abundance: NA
d_gene: TRBD1
v_gene: TRBV18
j_gene: TRBJ1-1
CDR3aa: CASSPGQGGTNTEAFF
CDR3nt: TGTGCCAGCTCACCAGGACAGGGGGGCACGAACACTGAAGCTTTCTTT

abundance: NA
d_gene: TRBD1
v_gene: TRBV5-1
j_gene: TRBJ2-7
CDR3aa: CASSWTGENEQYF
CDR3nt: TGCGCCAGCAGCTGGACAGGGGAGAACGAGCAGTACTTC

abundance: few
d_gene: NA
v_gene: TRBV7-9
j_gene: TRBJ1-1
CDR3aa: CASSYSQGNTEAFF
CDR3nt: TGTGCCAGCAGCTACTCACAGGGAAACACTGAAGCTTTCTTT

abundance: NA
d_gene: NA
v_gene: TRBV6-5
j_gene: TRBJ2-4
CDR3aa: CASSPRGYSKNIQYF
CDR3nt: TGTGCCAGCAGTCCCAGGGGCTACTCCAAAAACATTCAGTACTTC

abundance: NA
d_gene: NA
v_gene: TRBV6-1
j_gene: TRBJ2-7
CDR3aa: CASSSTYEQYF
CDR3nt: TGTGCCAGCAGTTCGACATACGAGCAGTACTTC